Below, 19 T cell receptor beta chains from the same sample are listed, as sequenced in a study of OX40 agonist ivuxolimab in advanced cancers. Receptor amplification or capture employed the immunoSEQ multiplex PCR assay. TCRdb limited this immuneACCESS table to in-frame rearrangements with V and J called. A share of clones is missing; checked studies link under half to unresolved V genes, and the rest is unexplained. For this sample there are 99,000 or so clones; more than 80% appear just once. Around 5.5% of the sample belongs to the ten largest clones. The sample was CD4+ or CD8+ T cells sorted from blood, taken in a trial of the OX40 agonist ivuxolimab. The receptor source for this set is an adult with an advanced solid tumor such as melanoma, head and neck, liver or kidney cancer.

The chain combines TRBV7-2 with TRBJ1-2; TRBD1 is a possible D gene (5 bases). V lost 1 base and J lost 3, with 9 bases in between. CDR1 and CDR2 from the germline V gene are SGHTA and FQGNSA. The CDR3 length is 14 residues. This CDR3 reads CASSLGRGDYGYTF. CDR3 DNA sequence: TGTGCCAGCAGCTTAGGTCGGGGGGACTATGGCTACACCTTC.

V usage is TRBV5-1 and J usage is TRBJ1-3, with D possibly being TRBD1 (6 bases). CDR1 and CDR2 (germline): SGHRS, YFSETQ. The CDR3 consists of 14 residues. V lost 4 bases and J lost 0, with 8 bases in between. DNA for the CDR3: TGCGCCAGCAGCGAGGACAGCTCTGGAAACACCATATATTTT. Its protein is CASSEDSSGNTIYF.

The CDR3 loop is CASSSGTGGSYEQYF. The CDR3 region has the DNA TGTGCCAGCAGCAGCGGGACAGGGGGATCATACGAGCAGTACTTC. This chain connects TRBV5-6 to TRBJ2-7; 11 bases are a match to TRBD1. Germline V gene sequence: CDR1 SGHDT, CDR2 YYEEEE. Germline trimming cut 4 bases from V and 4 bases from J; bases unmatched to any gene: 7. The CDR3 is made up of 15 amino acids. The full variable domain, in which reference TRBV5-6 and TRBJ2-7 provide the parts outside the CDR3, is DAGVTQSPTHLIKTRGQQVTLRCSPKSGHDTVSWYQQALGQGPQFIFQYYEEEERQRGNFPDRFSGHQFPNYSSELNVNALLLGDSALYLCASSSGTGGSYEQYFGPGTRLTVT.

This rearrangement joins TRBV5-4 to TRBJ2-2; D unresolved. Trimming removed 1 base at V and 6 bases at J, with 7 bases between. This CDR3 has 13 residues. Germline assignment: CDR1 SGHNT and CDR2 YYREEE (reference sequence). CDR3 loop: CASSLISAGELFF. In nucleotides, the CDR3 is TGTGCCAGCAGCTTGATTTCGGCCGGGGAGCTGTTTTTT.

This sequence joins TRBV27 and TRBJ2-3; no reliable D call. Germline V CDR1 and CDR2: MNHEY, SMNVEV (reference sequence). Trimming took off 3 bases at V and 0 bases at J, with 10 bases between the two ends. The CDR3 contains 15 residues. The CDR3 DNA sequence: TGTGCCAGCAGTTTCGGCGAGGCTAGCACAGATACGCAGTATTTT. Encoded protein: CASSFGEASTDTQYF.

The genes are TRBV7-9 and TRBJ2-7; D remains unclear. In germline, CDR1 is SEHNR, CDR2 FQNEAQ (reference sequence). The ends were cut back, 5 bases at V and 2 bases at J, with 13 bases in the middle. This CDR3 contains 14 residues. The CDR3 coding sequence is TGTGCCAGCAGCCTCGGTATACACCCCTACGAGCAGTACTTC. It is translated as CASSLGIHPYEQYF.

V usage is TRBV9 and J usage is TRBJ1-2; unclear D gene. The CDR3 consists of 13 residues. The germline V gene has CDR1 SGDLS and CDR2 YYNGEE. Trimming took off 3 bases at V and 4 bases at J, with 10 bases between the two ends. In DNA, the CDR3 is TGTGCCAGCAGCGCCCGACCGGCCTATGGCTACACCTTC. Translating gives CASSARPAYGYTF.

The chain employs TRBV14 and TRBJ2-7; perhaps TRBD1 as D (5 bases). With 4 bases removed from V and 6 bases from J, the gap between germline ends came to 13 bases. The CDR3 runs to 13 residues. The germline CDR1 and CDR2 sequences are SGHDN and FVKESK. Here the CDR3 reads CASSPQGYVEQYF. The CDR3 DNA follows: TGTGCCAGCAGCCCTCAGGGTTACGTCGAGCAGTACTTC. The full variable domain, in which reference TRBV14 and TRBJ2-7 provide the parts outside the CDR3, is EAGVTQFPSHSVIEKGQTVTLRCDPISGHDNLYWYRRVMGKEIKFLLHFVKESKQDESGMPNNRFLAERTGGTYSTLKVQPAELEDSGVYFCASSPQGYVEQYFGPGTRLTVT.

This chain connects TRBV21-1 to TRBJ2-1; TRBD2 is the table's D call and was not checked against the DNA. TRBV21-1 is a documented pseudogene. This CDR3 region has 19 residues. CDR3 nucleotides: TGTGCCAGCAGCAATCCCACTAGCGGGAGGAAGAGGACCTACAATGAGCAGTTCTTC. Translating it yields CASSNPTSGRKRTYNEQFF.

The chain employs TRBV2 and TRBJ2-2, with 7 bases lining up with TRBD2. This CDR3 has 14 residues. V shed 6 bases, J shed 7 bases, and the junction held 8 bases outside the gene matches. Germline loops: CDR1 SNHLY, CDR2 FYNNEI. CDR3 nucleotide sequence: TGTGCCAGCAGGCTAGCGGCCACCCTCGGGGAGCTGTTTTTT. The encoded protein is CASRLAATLGELFF.

The J gene is TRBJ1-5, the V gene TRBV28; D remains unclear. Deletions cut 1 base from V and 5 bases from J, with 3 bases between. This CDR3 contains 12 residues. Germline-derived CDR1 and CDR2 are MDHEN and SYDVKM. The CDR3 DNA is TGTGCCAGCAGTTTATTATATCAGCCCCAGCATTTT. This gives the protein CASSLLYQPQHF.

The chain uses TRBV6-6 and TRBJ2-5; D not certain. The CDR3 spans 11 residues. The germline gives CDR1 MNHNY, CDR2 SVGAGI (reference sequence). Trimming pared 5 bases from V and 1 base from J, leaving 2 bases between. This CDR3 reads CASSAQETQYF. The CDR3 coding sequence is TGTGCCAGCAGTGCCCAAGAGACCCAGTACTTC.

The chain has TRBV5-6 and TRBJ1-4; D uncertain. The CDR3 has 16 residues. V lost 2 bases, J lost 6 bases, and 17 bases lay in between. Per germline, CDR1 SGHDT and CDR2 YYEEEE. The chain's CDR3 is CASSFRKGRSDEKLFF. Written as DNA, the CDR3 is TGTGCCAGCAGCTTTCGAAAGGGAAGGTCGGATGAAAAACTGTTTTTT.

The V gene is TRBV30, the J gene TRBJ1-1, with D possibly TRBD1 on 5 matching bases. The length of the CDR3 is 13 residues. Germline assignment: CDR1 GTSNPN and CDR2 SVGIG (reference sequence). Between the trimmed V and J ends, which lost 3 bases and 4 bases, there was a span of 12 bases. The CDR3 is CAWRGLTFTEAFF. CDR3 in DNA: TGTGCCTGGAGGGGACTTACCTTCACTGAAGCTTTCTTT.

This clone was found once. V is TRBV6-4 and J is TRBJ2-3; 8 bases map to TRBD1. Germline CDR1 MRHNA, CDR2 SNTAGT. The junction had 1 base not matched to a gene; V was cut back by 0 bases and J by 5 bases. The CDR3 extends over 14 amino acids. The CDR3 region is CASSDSTGGDTQYF. The CDR3 nucleotides are TGTGCCAGCAGTGACTCAACAGGGGGAGATACGCAGTATTTT.

J is TRBJ2-7 and V is TRBV5-1; 10 bases are a match to TRBD1. J lost 6 bases, V lost 4 bases, and 7 bases had no gene match. CDR1 SGHRS and CDR2 YFSETQ come from the germline V gene. The CDR3 is 14 amino acids. CDR3 in DNA: TGCGCCAGCAGCGGGGGACAGGGGCCTGTCGAGCAGTACTTC. Translation gives CASSGGQGPVEQYF.

The chain uses TRBV19 and TRBJ2-6; possible D gene TRBD1, 5 bases. The germline gives CDR1 LNHDA, CDR2 SQIVND (reference sequence). The CDR3 is 16 amino acids. Trimming removed 7 bases at V and 4 bases at J, with 17 bases between. For the CDR3, the DNA is TGTGCCAGTACCGACGGTATCAGGGTGGGGGCCAACGTCCTGACTTTC. Protein sequence: CASTDGIRVGANVLTF. Based on the CDR3 plus reference TRBV19 and TRBJ2-6, the full variable domain is DGGITQSPKYLFRKEGQNVTLSCEQNLNHDAMYWYRQDPGQGLRLIYYSQIVNDFQKGDIAEGYSVSREKKESFPLTVTSAQKNPTAFYLCASTDGIRVGANVLTFGAGSRLTVL.

The chain links TRBV4-2 to TRBJ1-1; the match to TRBD1 covers 7 bases. This CDR3 has 17 amino acids. From germline, CDR1 is LGHNA and CDR2 YNFKEQ. The ends lost 0 bases at V and 1 base at J; junction bases unmatched: 8. The chain's CDR3 is CASSQDDRVFGNTEAFF. CDR3 coding DNA: TGTGCCAGCAGCCAAGACGACAGGGTCTTTGGGAACACTGAAGCTTTCTTT.

This chain connects TRBV9 to TRBJ2-1, with D tentatively TRBD2 (6 bases). Germline-derived CDR1 and CDR2 are SGDLS and YYNGEE. Trimming stripped 3 bases from V and 0 bases from J, with 13 bases between. The CDR3 runs 16 residues. The CDR3: CASSDPGGSSYNEQFF. Here the CDR3 DNA reads TGTGCCAGCAGCGACCCTGGGGGGAGCTCCTACAATGAGCAGTTCTTC.